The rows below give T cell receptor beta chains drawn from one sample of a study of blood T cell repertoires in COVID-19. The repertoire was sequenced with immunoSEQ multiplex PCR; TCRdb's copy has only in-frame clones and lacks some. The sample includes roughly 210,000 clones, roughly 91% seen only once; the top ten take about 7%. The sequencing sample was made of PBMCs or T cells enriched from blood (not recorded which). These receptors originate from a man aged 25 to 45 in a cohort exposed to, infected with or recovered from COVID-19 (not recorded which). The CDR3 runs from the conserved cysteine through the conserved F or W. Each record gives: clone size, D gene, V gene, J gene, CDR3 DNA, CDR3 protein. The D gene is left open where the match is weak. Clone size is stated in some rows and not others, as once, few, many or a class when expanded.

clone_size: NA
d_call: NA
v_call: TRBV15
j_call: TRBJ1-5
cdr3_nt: TGTGCCACCAGCAGAGAGGGTCCAGGGTTACAGCCCCAGCATTTT
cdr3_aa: CATSREGPGLQPQHF

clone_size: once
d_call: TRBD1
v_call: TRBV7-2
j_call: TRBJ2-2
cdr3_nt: TGTGCCAGCAGCCCAGACAGGGCTGGGGCGGACACCGGGGAGCTGTTTTTT
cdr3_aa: CASSPDRAGADTGELFF

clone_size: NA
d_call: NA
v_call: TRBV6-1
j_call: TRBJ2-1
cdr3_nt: TGTGCCAGCAGAGAAAAGGAGGGGCTTCAGGGCAATGAGCAGTTCTTC
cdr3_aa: CASREKEGLQGNEQFF

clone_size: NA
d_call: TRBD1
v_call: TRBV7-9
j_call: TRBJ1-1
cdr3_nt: TGTGCCAGCAGTTCGACAGGGAAGGGGACTGAAGCTTTCTTT
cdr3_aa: CASSSTGKGTEAFF

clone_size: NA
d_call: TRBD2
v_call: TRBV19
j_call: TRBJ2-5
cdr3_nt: TGTGCCAGTAGTATCGACGGGACTACCAAGGGAGAGACCCAGTACTTC
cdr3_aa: CASSIDGTTKGETQYF

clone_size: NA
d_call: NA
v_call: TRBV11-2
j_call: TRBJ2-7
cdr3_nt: TGTGCCAGCAGCTTACCCGGGACACAAAAAACCTACGAGCAGTACTTC
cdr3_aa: CASSLPGTQKTYEQYF

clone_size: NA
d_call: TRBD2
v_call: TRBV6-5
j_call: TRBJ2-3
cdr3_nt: TGTGCCAGCAGTTACTCACTAGCGGGCAGCACAGATACGCAGTATTTT
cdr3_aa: CASSYSLAGSTDTQYF

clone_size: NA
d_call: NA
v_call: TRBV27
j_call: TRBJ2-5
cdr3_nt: TGTGCCAGCAGTTTGGCCATCGCAGAAGAGACCCAGTACTTC
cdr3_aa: CASSLAIAEETQYF

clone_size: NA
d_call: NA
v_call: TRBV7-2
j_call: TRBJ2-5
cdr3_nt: TGTGCCAGCAGGCCTGGAGGGCGGCTGCAAGAGACCCAGTACTTC
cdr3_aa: CASRPGGRLQETQYF

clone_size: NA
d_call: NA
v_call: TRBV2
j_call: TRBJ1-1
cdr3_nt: TGTGCCAACAACCTTGAGAACACTGAAGCTTTCTTT
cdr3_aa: CANNLENTEAFF

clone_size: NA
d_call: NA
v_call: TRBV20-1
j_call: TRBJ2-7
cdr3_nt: TGCAGTGCTATTGACCCACGAGTTTCCGACGAGCAGTACTTC
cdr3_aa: CSAIDPRVSDEQYF

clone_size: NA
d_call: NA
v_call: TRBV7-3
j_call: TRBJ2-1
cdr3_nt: TGTGCCAGCAGCTTACATACAGGGTGGGGGAATGAGCAGTTCTTC
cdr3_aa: CASSLHTGWGNEQFF

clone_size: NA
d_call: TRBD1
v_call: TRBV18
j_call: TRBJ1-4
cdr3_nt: TGTGCCAGCTCAGCGGGGACAGGGAGTGAAAAACTGTTTTTT
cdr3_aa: CASSAGTGSEKLFF

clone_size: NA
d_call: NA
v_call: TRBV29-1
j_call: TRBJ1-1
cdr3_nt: TGCAGCGTTAGAACGGTCGCTGAAGCTTTCTTT
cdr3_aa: CSVRTVAEAFF

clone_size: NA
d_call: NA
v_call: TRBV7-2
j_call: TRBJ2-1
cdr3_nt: TGTGCCAGCAGTCACCCAGGGGCGCTTCCGGATGAGCAGTTCTTC
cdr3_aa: CASSHPGALPDEQFF